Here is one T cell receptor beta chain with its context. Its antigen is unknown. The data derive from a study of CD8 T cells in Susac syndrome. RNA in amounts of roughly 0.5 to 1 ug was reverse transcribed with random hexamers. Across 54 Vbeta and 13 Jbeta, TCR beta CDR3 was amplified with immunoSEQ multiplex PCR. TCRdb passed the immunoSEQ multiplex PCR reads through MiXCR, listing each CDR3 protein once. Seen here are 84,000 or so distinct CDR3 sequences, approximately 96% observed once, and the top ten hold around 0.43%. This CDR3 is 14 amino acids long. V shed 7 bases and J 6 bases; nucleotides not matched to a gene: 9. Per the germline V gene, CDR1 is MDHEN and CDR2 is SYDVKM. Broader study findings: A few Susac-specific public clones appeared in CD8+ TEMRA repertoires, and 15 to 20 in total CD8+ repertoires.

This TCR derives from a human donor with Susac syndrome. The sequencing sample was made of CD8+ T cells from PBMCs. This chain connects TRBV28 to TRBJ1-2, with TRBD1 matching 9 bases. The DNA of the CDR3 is TGTGCCAGCACCGGGTTAAGGACAGGGGATGGCTACACCTTC. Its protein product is CASTGLRTGDGYTF.